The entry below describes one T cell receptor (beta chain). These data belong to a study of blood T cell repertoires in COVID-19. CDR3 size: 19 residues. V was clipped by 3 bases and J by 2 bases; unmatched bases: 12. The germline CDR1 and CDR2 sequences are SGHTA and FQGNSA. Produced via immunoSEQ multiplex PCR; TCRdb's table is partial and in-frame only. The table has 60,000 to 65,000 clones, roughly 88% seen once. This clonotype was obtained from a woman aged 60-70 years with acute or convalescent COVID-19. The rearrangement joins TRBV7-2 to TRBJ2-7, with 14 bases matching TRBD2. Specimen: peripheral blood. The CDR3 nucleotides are TGTGCCAGCAGCTTGGCAACCGGGACTAGCGGGGGAACCCCCTACGAGCAGTACTTC. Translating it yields CASSLATGTSGGTPYEQYF.